This TCR beta chain was documented in a study of T-cell reconstitution after alpha-beta-depleted transplantation in children. Trimming removed 1 base from V and 6 bases from J; junction bases left unmatched: 9. Germline CDR1 reads SEHNR; CDR2 reads FQNEAQ (reference sequence). The CDR3 sequence is 17 residues long. Preparation of the TCRbeta library used unique molecular identifiers. One entry per CDR3 protein results from TCRdb running MiXCR on the PCR reads. The data contain 250,000 to 400,000 distinct CDR3 sequences, 23% of them seen just once; the ten biggest clones take up approximately 11%. This clonotype was seen once. Antigen specificity is unknown. Study-level findings and limits: T-cell counts and diversity were attributed mostly to newly produced T cells one year after transplant.

The sequencing used PBMCs, mostly from graft donor cells, collected 180 days after TCRalphabeta/CD19-depleted stem cell transplant. The rearrangement joins TRBV7-9 to TRBJ2-2; the match to TRBD2 covers 9 bases. The receptor's source is a male patient younger than 18 who had a stem cell transplant for acute lymphoblastic leukemia, so the T cells may come from the graft donor. The CDR3 sequence is CASSLEVVAGEPGELFF. The CDR3 DNA is TGTGCCAGCAGCTTAGAGGTGGTAGCGGGAGAACCCGGGGAGCTGTTTTTT.